The present T cell receptor (beta chain) was sequenced within a study of T cells in Graves' hyperthyroidism and ophthalmopathy. Study results and limitations: Blood also carried most thyroid clonotypes expanded above 0.001.

This clonotype has ten or more counts. Antigen specificity is unknown. Germline CDR1 and CDR2: MNHNS and SASEGT. The CDR3 is 15 residues long. Trimming left V 6 bases short and J 2 bases short, with 13 bases between. Those with hyperthyroidism were 18 to 65 years old, newly diagnosed, and ill for under 2 months. Uncontrolled infection, other autoimmune disease, pregnancy or lactation excluded patients. The blood sample was taken at first hyperthyroidism diagnosis, before any ophthalmopathy symptoms. Amplification targeted TCR beta CDR3 regions from RNA transcripts. A set of HTBI primers served as the primers for a first-round RT-PCR of the TCR CDR3. TCRdb recomputed calls from the multiplex PCR reads with MiXCR, one row per CDR3 protein. The table has a few hundred thousand distinct CDR3 sequences, over 11% seen once; the top ten hold 5% to 7%.

The receptor was derived from a woman in her thirties with Graves' hyperthyroidism that later progressed to Graves' ophthalmopathy. Sequencing input: blood. The chain carries TRBV6-1 and TRBJ2-2; no reliable D call. CDR3 protein: CASSRDSYNTGELFF. The CDR3 nucleotides are TGTGCCAGCAGCCGCGATTCCTACAACACCGGGGAGCTGTTTTTT.